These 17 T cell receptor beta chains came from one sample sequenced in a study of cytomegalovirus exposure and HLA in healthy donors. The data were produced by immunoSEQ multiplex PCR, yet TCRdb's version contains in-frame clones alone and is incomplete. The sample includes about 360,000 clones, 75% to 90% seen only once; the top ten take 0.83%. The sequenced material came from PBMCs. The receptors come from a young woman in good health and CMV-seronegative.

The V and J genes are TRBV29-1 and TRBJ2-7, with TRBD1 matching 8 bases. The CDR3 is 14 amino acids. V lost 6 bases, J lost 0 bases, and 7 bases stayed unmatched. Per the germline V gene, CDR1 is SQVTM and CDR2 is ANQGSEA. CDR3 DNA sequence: TGCAGCGTCGCCTCAGGGGGCGGCTCCTACGAGCAGTACTTC. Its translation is CSVASGGGSYEQYF.

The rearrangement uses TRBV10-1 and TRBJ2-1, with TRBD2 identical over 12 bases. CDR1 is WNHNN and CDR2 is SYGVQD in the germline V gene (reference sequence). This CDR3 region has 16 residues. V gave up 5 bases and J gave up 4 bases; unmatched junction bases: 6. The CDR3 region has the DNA TGCGCCAGCAGTTCCACTAGCGGGGGGTTTTACAATGAGCAGTTCTTC. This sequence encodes CASSSTSGGFYNEQFF.

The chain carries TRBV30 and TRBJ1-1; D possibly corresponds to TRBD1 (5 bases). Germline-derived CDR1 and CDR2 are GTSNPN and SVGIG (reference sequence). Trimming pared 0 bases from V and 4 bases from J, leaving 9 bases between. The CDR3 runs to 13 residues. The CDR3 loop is CAWSVVGGTEAFF. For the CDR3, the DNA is TGTGCCTGGAGTGTAGTGGGGGGCACTGAAGCTTTCTTT.

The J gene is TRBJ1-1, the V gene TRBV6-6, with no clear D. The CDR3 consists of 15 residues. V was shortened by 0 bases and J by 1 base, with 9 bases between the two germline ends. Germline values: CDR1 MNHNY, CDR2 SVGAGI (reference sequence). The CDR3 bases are TGTGCCAGCAGTTACTCGATGCAGTGGAACACTGAAGCTTTCTTT. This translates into CASSYSMQWNTEAFF.

The CDR3 nucleotides read TGTGCCAGCAGTTTAGGGACAGGGGCTGGCTACACCTTC. Translation gives CASSLGTGAGYTF. The rearrangement links TRBV28 to TRBJ1-2, with TRBD1 matching over 10 bases. The germline CDR1 and CDR2 sequences are MDHEN and SYDVKM. V trimming: 2 bases; J trimming: 7 bases; junction bases outside the gene matches: 1. This CDR3 is 13 amino acids long.

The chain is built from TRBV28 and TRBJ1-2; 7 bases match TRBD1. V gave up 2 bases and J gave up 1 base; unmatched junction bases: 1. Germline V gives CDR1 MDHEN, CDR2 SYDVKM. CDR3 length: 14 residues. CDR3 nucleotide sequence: TGTGCCAGCAGTTTAGGGACAGTTAACTATGGCTACACCTTC. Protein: CASSLGTVNYGYTF.

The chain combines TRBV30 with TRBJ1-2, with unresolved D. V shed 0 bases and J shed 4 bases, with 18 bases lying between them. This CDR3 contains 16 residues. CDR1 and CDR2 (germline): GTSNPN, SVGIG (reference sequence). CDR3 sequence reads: CAWSVLELIGVYGYTF. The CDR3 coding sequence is TGTGCCTGGAGTGTACTTGAACTGATAGGAGTCTATGGCTACACCTTC.

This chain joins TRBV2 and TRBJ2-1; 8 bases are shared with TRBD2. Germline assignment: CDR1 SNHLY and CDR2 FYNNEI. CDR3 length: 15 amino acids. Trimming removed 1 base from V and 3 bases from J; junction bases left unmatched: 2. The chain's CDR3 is CASSEERGSYNEQFF. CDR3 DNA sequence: TGTGCCAGCAGTGAAGAGCGGGGGAGCTACAATGAGCAGTTCTTC.

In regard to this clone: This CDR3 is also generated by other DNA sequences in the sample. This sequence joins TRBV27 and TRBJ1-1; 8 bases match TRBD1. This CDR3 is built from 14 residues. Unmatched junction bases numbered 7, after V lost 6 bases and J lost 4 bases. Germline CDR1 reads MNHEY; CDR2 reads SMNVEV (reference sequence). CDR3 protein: CASSRTGRGTEAFF. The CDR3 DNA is TGTGCCAGCAGCCGGACAGGGAGGGGCACTGAAGCTTTCTTT.

Here the CDR3 reads CASSPTPGQGNEQYF. CDR3 DNA sequence: TGTGCCAGCAGCCCAACTCCGGGACAAGGGAACGAGCAGTACTTC. The chain employs TRBV5-5 and TRBJ2-7; tentatively, D is TRBD1 (6 bases). CDR1 and CDR2 (germline): SGHKS, YYEKEE (reference sequence). The CDR3 totals 15 residues. Trimming removed 4 bases at V and 5 bases at J, with 19 bases between. Based on the CDR3 plus reference TRBV5-5 and TRBJ2-7, the full variable domain is DAGVTQSPTHLIKTRGQQVTLRCSPISGHKSVSWYQQVLGQGPQFIFQYYEKEERGRGNFPDRFSARQFPNYSSELNVNALLLGDSALYLCASSPTPGQGNEQYFGPGTRLTVT.

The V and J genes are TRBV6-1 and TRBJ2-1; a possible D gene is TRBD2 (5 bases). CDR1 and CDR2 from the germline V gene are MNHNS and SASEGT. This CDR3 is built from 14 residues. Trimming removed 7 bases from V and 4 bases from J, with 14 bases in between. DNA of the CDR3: TGTGCCAGCACTCCCCTTGGCGGGTACAATGAGCAGTTCTTC. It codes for CASTPLGGYNEQFF.

The DNA of the CDR3 is TGTGCCTGGACCATTGGCAGGTCTAACGAGCAGTACTTC. It translates to CAWTIGRSNEQYF. The rearrangement links TRBV30 to TRBJ2-7; D unresolved. CDR3 size: 13 residues. Per germline, CDR1 GTSNPN and CDR2 SVGIG (reference sequence). V was cut by 4 bases and J by 5 bases, with 15 bases left in between. Using reference TRBV30 and TRBJ2-7 for the parts outside the CDR3, the full variable domain is SQTIHQWPATLVQPVGSPLSLECTVEGTSNPNLYWYRQAAGRGLQLLFYSVGIGQISSEVPQNLSASRPQDRQFILSSKKLLLSDSGFYLCAWTIGRSNEQYFGPGTRLTVT.

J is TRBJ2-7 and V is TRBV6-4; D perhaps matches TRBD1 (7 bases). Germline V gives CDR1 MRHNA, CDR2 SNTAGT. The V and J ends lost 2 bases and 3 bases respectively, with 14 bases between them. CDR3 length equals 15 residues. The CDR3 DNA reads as TGTGCCAGCAGTGACGCGGGACAGAACAGCTACGAGCAGTACTTC. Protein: CASSDAGQNSYEQYF.

The CDR3 nucleotides are TGTGCCAGCTCTAACCGACAGGCCAACACTGAAGCTTTCTTT. Residues: CASSNRQANTEAFF. The J gene is TRBJ1-1, the V gene TRBV18; D may be TRBD1 (6 bases). CDR1 KGHSH and CDR2 LQKENI come from the germline V gene. This CDR3 is 14 amino acids long. V lost 6 bases and J lost 2, with 13 bases in between. Supplemented by reference TRBV18 and TRBJ1-1, the full variable domain reads NAGVMQNPRHLVRRRGQEARLRCSPMKGHSHVYWYRQLPEEGLKFMVYLQKENIIDESGMPKERFSAEFPKEGPSILRIQQVVRGDSAAYFCASSNRQANTEAFFGQGTRLTVV.

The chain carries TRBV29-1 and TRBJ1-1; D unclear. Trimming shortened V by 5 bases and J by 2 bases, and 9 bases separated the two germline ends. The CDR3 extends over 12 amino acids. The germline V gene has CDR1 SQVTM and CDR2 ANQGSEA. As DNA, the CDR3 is TGCAGCGTTATGAACAGCAACACTGAAGCTTTCTTT. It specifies CSVMNSNTEAFF.

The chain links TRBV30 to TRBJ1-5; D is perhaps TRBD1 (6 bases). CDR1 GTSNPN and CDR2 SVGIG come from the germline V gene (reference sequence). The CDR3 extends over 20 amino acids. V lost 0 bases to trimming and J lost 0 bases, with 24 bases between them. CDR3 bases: TGTGCCTGGAGTGTACATAGGATCAGGGGCGGGGGTTATAGCAATCAGCCCCAGCATTTT. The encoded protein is CAWSVHRIRGGGYSNQPQHF. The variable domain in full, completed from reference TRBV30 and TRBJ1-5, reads SQTIHQWPATLVQPVGSPLSLECTVEGTSNPNLYWYRQAAGRGLQLLFYSVGIGQISSEVPQNLSASRPQDRQFILSSKKLLLSDSGFYLCAWSVHRIRGGGYSNQPQHFGDGTRLSIL.

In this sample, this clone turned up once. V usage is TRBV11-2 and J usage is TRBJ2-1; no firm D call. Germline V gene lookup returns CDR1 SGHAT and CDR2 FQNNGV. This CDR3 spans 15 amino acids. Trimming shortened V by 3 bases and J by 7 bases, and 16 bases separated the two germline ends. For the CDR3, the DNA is TGTGCCAGCAGCTTGGGTAATCCTAGACCGAATGAGCAGTTCTTC. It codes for CASSLGNPRPNEQFF. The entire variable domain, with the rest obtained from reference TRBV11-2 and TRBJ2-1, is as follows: EAGVAQSPRYKIIEKRQSVAFWCNPISGHATLYWYQQILGQGPKLLIQFQNNGVVDDSQLPKDRFSAERLKGVDSTLKIQPAKLEDSAVYLCASSLGNPRPNEQFFGPGTRLTVL.